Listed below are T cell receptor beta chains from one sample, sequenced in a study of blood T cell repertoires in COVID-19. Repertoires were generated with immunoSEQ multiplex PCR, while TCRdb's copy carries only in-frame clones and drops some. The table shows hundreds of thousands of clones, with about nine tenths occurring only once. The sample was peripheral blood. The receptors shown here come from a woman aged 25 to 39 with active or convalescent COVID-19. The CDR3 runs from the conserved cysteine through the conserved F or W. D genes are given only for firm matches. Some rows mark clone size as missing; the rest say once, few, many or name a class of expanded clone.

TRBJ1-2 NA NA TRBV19 TGTGCCAGTAGTAAGGTTTCGGGGGATCCGCGCGGCTACACCTTC CASSKVSGDPRGYTF
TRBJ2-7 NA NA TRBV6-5 TGTGCCAGCAGCTCGAGGCAGTCCTACGAGCAGTACTTC CASSSRQSYEQYF
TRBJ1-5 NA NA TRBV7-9 TGTGCCAGCAGCTTCTCCCAGGGACTAGGCAATCAGCCCCAGCATTTT CASSFSQGLGNQPQHF
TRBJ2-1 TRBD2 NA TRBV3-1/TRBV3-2 TGTGCCAGCAGCCAGAGCGGGGAGCCCACAAATGAGCAGTTCTTC CASSQSGEPTNEQFF
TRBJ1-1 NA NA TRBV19 TGTGCCAGTAGTATGTGGACAGTAAACACTGAAGCTTTCTTT CASSMWTVNTEAFF
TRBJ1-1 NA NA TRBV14 TGTGCCAGCAGCCACGGGATACAAGCTTTCTTT CASSHGIQAFF
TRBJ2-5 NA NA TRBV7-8 TGTGCCAGCAGCTTCCGGGGGAGGTTCGAGACCCAGTACTTC CASSFRGRFETQYF
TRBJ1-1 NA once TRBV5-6 TGTGCCAGCAGCTCAGGGTATTCCACTGAAGCTTTCTTT CASSSGYSTEAFF
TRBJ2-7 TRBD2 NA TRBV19 TGTGCCAGTAGTATACGGCGACTAGCGGGAGGAGGGGAGCAGTACTTC CASSIRRLAGGGEQYF
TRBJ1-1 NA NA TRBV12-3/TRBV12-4 TGTGCCAGCAGTTTAGGGACACTTAATGAAGCTTTCTTT CASSLGTLNEAFF
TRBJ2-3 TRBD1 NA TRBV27 TGTGCCAGCAGACCTACCTGGGACAGGAACACAGATACGCAGTATTTT CASRPTWDRNTDTQYF
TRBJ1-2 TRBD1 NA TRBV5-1 TGCGCCAGCAGCCCAAGTGGGACAGGGTTTGGTAGCTATGGCTACACCTTC CASSPSGTGFGSYGYTF
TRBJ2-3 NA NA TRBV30 TGTGCCTGGAAGCAGGGACTCACCACAGATACGCAGTATTTT CAWKQGLTTDTQYF
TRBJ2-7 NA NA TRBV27 TGTGCCAGCAGTTTATCGGAGGGTTTGGGCGAGCAGTACTTC CASSLSEGLGEQYF
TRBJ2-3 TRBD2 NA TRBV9 TGTGCCAGCAGCGTAGGAAACGGGGGGGCGGGAGATACGCAGTATTTT CASSVGNGGAGDTQYF
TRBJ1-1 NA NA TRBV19 TGTGCCAGTAGTAGCCTGCCACGGGGGAACACTGAAGCTTTCTTT CASSSLPRGNTEAFF
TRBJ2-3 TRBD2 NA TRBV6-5 TGTGCCAGCAGACTACTAGCGGGGAGCACAGATACGCAGTATTTT CASRLLAGSTDTQYF
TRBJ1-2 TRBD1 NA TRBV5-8 TGTGCCAGCAGCCTGGGACAGGGGGCTTATGGCTACACCTTC CASSLGQGAYGYTF
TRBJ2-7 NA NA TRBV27 TGTGCCAGCAGTTTATTTCTACAGGACGAGCAGTACTTC CASSLFLQDEQYF
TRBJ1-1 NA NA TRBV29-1 TGCAGCGTAAACCGGGGTCGGGATACTGAAGCTTTCTTT CSVNRGRDTEAFF
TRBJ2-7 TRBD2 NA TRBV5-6 TGTGCCAGCAGCTTCGTCGGGGGGTTTGAGCAGTACTTC CASSFVGGFEQYF
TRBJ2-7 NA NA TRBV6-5 TGTGCCAGCTGGCCCCTTGATGGCTCCTACGAGCAGTACTTC CASWPLDGSYEQYF
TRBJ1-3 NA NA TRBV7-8 TGTGCCAGCAGCTTAGCGGTAGGAGCCTCTGGAAACACCATATATTTT CASSLAVGASGNTIYF